Presented here are 8 T cell receptor beta chains from one specimen sequenced in a study of blood T cell repertoires in COVID-19. Produced via immunoSEQ multiplex PCR; TCRdb's table is partial and in-frame only. The sample holds approximately 130,000 clones, 70% to 90% seen once. Material for sequencing was PBMCs or T cells enriched from blood (not recorded which). These TCRs come from a woman aged 50 to 65 who had recovered from COVID-19.

V and J are TRBV7-8 and TRBJ1-1, with TRBD1 matching over 11 bases. The CDR3 consists of 15 residues. In germline, CDR1 is SGHVS, CDR2 FQNEAQ. Trimming cost V 5 bases and J 2 bases; bases outside gene matches: 4. CDR3 sequence: CASSGQGAGNTEAFF. The CDR3 nucleotides are TGTGCCAGCAGCGGACAGGGGGCGGGAAACACTGAAGCTTTCTTT.

The chain has TRBV7-2 and TRBJ2-7, with TRBD2 matching over 8 bases. The CDR3 is made up of 16 amino acids. The J segment lost 2 bases and the V segment lost 5 bases, leaving 11 bases of the junction unmatched. Germline CDR1 is SGHTA and CDR2 is FQGNSA. CDR3 sequence: CASSPVTARGAYEQYF. The DNA of the CDR3 is TGTGCCAGCAGCCCCGTCACGGCGCGGGGGGCCTACGAGCAGTACTTC.

V usage is TRBV19 and J usage is TRBJ2-2; TRBD1 might be the D (6 bases). The CDR3 contains 18 residues. Trimming shortened V by 5 bases and J by 0 bases, and 19 bases separated the two germline ends. Germline CDR1 is LNHDA and CDR2 is SQIVND (reference sequence). The CDR3 loop is CASSLRGTGAANTGELFF. CDR3 DNA sequence: TGTGCCAGTAGTCTCAGGGGTACCGGGGCCGCGAACACCGGGGAGCTGTTTTTT.

This clone was picked up one time. This rearrangement joins TRBV27 to TRBJ2-4; 11 bases line up with TRBD2. The CDR3 runs 16 residues. Trimming cost V 0 bases and J 6 bases; bases outside gene matches: 4. The germline CDR1 and CDR2 sequences are MNHEY and SMNVEV (reference sequence). CDR3 residues: CASSLSLAGVTNIQYF. CDR3 sequence (DNA): TGTGCCAGCAGTTTATCACTAGCGGGGGTGACAAACATTCAGTACTTC.

J is TRBJ1-5 and V is TRBV2; D remains ambiguous. V was clipped by 3 bases and J by 0 bases, with 12 bases between them. CDR3 length: 16 residues. CDR1 is SNHLY, CDR2 FYNNEI, per germline. The CDR3 DNA reads as TGTGCCAGCAGTGAGGAGAGCTCCCATAGCAATCAGCCCCAGCATTTT. Amino acids: CASSEESSHSNQPQHF.

V is TRBV11-2 and J is TRBJ1-5; D possibly corresponds to TRBD1 (5 bases). The germline V gene has CDR1 SGHAT and CDR2 FQNNGV. The ends were cut back, 1 base at V and 6 bases at J, with 16 bases in the middle. The CDR3 spans 16 residues. This CDR3 reads CASSLVPGRGGQPQHF. The CDR3 region has the DNA TGTGCCAGCAGCTTAGTTCCAGGTAGGGGAGGTCAGCCCCAGCATTTT.

This chain joins TRBV2 and TRBJ2-3; 7 bases match TRBD1. The CDR3 length is 13 residues. CDR1 is SNHLY and CDR2 is FYNNEI in the germline V gene. After removal of 7 bases from V and 6 bases from J, the junction contained 7 bases not matched to a gene. Written as DNA, the CDR3 is TGTGCCAGCAAGAAGACAGGGCTTGATACGCAGTATTTT. This translates into CASKKTGLDTQYF.

This clone came up once. The chain employs TRBV5-1 and TRBJ1-6, with a tentative D call TRBD1 (6 bases). Germline-derived CDR1 and CDR2 are SGHRS and YFSETQ. This CDR3 has 14 amino acids. With 4 bases removed from V and 6 bases from J, the gap between germline ends came to 11 bases. CDR3 bases: TGCGCCAGCAGCGCACAGGGTGGTAATTCACCCCTCCACTTT. Protein product: CASSAQGGNSPLHF.